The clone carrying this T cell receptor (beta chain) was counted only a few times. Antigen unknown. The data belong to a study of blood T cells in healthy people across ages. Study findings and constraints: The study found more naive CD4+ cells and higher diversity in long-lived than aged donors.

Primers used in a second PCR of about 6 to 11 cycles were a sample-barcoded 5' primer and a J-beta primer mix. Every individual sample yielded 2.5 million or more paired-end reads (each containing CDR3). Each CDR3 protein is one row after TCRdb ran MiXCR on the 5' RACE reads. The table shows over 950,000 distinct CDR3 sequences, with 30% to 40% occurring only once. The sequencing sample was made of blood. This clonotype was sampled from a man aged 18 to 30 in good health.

This CDR3 reads CASSVPGTDEDYGYTF. CDR3 DNA: TGTGCCAGCAGCGTTCCTGGGACAGACGAGGACTATGGCTACACCTTC. The V call is TRBV7-9, the J call TRBJ1-2; 7 nucleotides agree with TRBD1. V gave up 5 bases and J gave up 3 bases; unmatched junction bases: 12. The CDR3 totals 16 residues. CDR1 is SEHNR and CDR2 is FQNEAQ in the germline V gene (reference sequence).